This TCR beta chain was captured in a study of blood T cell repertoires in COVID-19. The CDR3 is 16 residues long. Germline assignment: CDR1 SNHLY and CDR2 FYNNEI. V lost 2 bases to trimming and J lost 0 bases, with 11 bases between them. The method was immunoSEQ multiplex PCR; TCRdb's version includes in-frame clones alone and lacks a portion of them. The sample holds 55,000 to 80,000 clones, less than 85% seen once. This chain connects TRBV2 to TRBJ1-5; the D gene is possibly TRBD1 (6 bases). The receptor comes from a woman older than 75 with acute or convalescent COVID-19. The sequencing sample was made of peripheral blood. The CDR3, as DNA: TGTGCCAGCAGTGAACGACAGGCCCTTAGCAATCAGCCCCAGCATTTT. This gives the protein CASSERQALSNQPQHF.